A single sample is the source of the 13 T cell receptor beta chains below, sequenced in a study of blood T cell repertoires in COVID-19. The repertoire was sequenced with immunoSEQ multiplex PCR; TCRdb's copy has only in-frame clones and lacks some. Of 250,000 to 300,000 clones in the sample, over 75% were seen once. Sequencing was carried out using PBMCs or T cells enriched from blood (not recorded which). Source of these receptors: a man between 18 and 35 years old who had recovered from COVID-19.

The chain carries TRBV4-1 and TRBJ1-1, with D tentatively TRBD1 (5 bases). Between the trimmed V and J ends, which lost 0 bases and 0 bases, there was a span of 11 bases. The germline V gene encodes CDR1 MGHRA and CDR2 YSYEKL. This CDR3 contains 16 residues. Here the CDR3 DNA reads TGCGCCAGCAGCCAAGATGAGACAGCCCTGAACACTGAAGCTTTCTTT. This codes for CASSQDETALNTEAFF.

This clone has a handful of counts. The gene calls are TRBV27 and TRBJ2-1; 9 bases fit TRBD2. The germline V gene encodes CDR1 MNHEY and CDR2 SMNVEV (reference sequence). Germline trimming cut 6 bases from V and 5 bases from J; bases unmatched to any gene: 8. CDR3 length equals 15 residues. CDR3 coding DNA: TGTGCCAGCAGAACCAGACTAGCGGTCCACAATGAGCAGTTCTTC. This gives the protein CASRTRLAVHNEQFF.

This clone was recorded once. The chain couples TRBV19 to TRBJ2-2; TRBD1 matches at 12 bases. The CDR3 length is 17 residues. The germline V gene encodes CDR1 LNHDA and CDR2 SQIVND (reference sequence). The V and J ends lost 6 bases and 4 bases, in that order; junction bases with no gene match: 9. The CDR3 spells CASRDVGQGAGTGELFF. CDR3 nucleotide sequence: TGTGCCAGTAGAGACGTGGGACAGGGGGCCGGCACCGGGGAGCTGTTTTTT.

J is TRBJ1-2 and V is TRBV5-4, with D perhaps TRBD1 (6 bases). The germline gives CDR1 SGHNT, CDR2 YYREEE (reference sequence). Trimming removed 1 base from V and 4 bases from J, with 11 bases in between. This CDR3 is built from 14 residues. The CDR3: CASSLTGSSYGYTF. CDR3 bases: TGTGCCAGCAGCTTGACAGGGTCGAGCTATGGCTACACCTTC.

The chain is built from TRBV2 and TRBJ2-4; 14 nucleotides line up with TRBD2. The CDR3 runs 17 residues. With V trimmed by 9 bases and J by 0 bases, 7 bases remained unmatched. Germline V lookup: CDR1 SNHLY, CDR2 FYNNEI. DNA of the CDR3: TGTGCCAGAGGGGGGACTAGCGGGAGACTAGCCAAAAACATTCAGTACTTC. Protein sequence: CARGGTSGRLAKNIQYF.

The chain is built from TRBV10-2 and TRBJ1-6; D not resolved. V was clipped by 6 bases and J by 1 base, with 7 bases between them. Germline CDR1 is WSHSY and CDR2 is SAAADI. The CDR3 loop spans 14 amino acids. The CDR3: CASRAPSYNSPLHF. CDR3 coding DNA: TGCGCCAGCAGGGCACCTTCCTATAATTCACCCCTCCACTTT.

This sequence joins TRBV27 and TRBJ1-1, with D maybe TRBD1 (5 bases). Trimming cost V 5 bases and J 4 bases, with 8 bases left between them. Germline V lookup: CDR1 MNHEY, CDR2 SMNVEV (reference sequence). CDR3 size: 12 residues. The CDR3 here is CASSPQGTEAFF. CDR3 DNA sequence: TGTGCCAGCAGTCCCCAGGGCACTGAAGCTTTCTTT.

The V gene is TRBV11-2, the J gene TRBJ2-1, with 8 nucleotides matching TRBD2. Germline trimming cut 7 bases from V and 9 bases from J; bases unmatched to any gene: 11. Germline V gene sequence: CDR1 SGHAT, CDR2 FQNNGV. The CDR3 is 14 residues long. CDR3 DNA: TGTGCCAGCACTATAGGGCGGGAGGTGCTTGAGCAGTTCTTC. This sequence encodes CASTIGREVLEQFF. The full variable domain, rest sourced from reference TRBV11-2 and TRBJ2-1, is EAGVAQSPRYKIIEKRQSVAFWCNPISGHATLYWYQQILGQGPKLLIQFQNNGVVDDSQLPKDRFSAERLKGVDSTLKIQPAKLEDSAVYLCASTIGREVLEQFFGPGTRLTVL.

This chain joins TRBV7-2 and TRBJ1-2; maybe TRBD1 (5 bases). There are 15 residues in the CDR3. The V gene's germline CDR1 is SGHTA and CDR2 FQGNSA. Trimming shortened V by 2 bases and J by 2 bases, and 12 bases separated the two germline ends. CDR3 sequence: CASSLFGRANYGYTF. The CDR3 DNA follows: TGTGCCAGCAGCTTATTTGGCAGGGCCAACTATGGCTACACCTTC.

The chain joins TRBV7-2 to TRBJ2-2; 13 bases map to TRBD2. Trimming at V came to 5 bases and at J to 5 bases, leaving 2 bases not matched to a gene. The CDR3 contains 15 residues. Germline assignment: CDR1 SGHTA and CDR2 FQGNSA. The CDR3 nucleotides are TGTGCCAGCAGCCCGGGACTAGCGGGGACCGGGGAGCTGTTTTTT. Translated, it gives CASSPGLAGTGELFF.

The CDR3 DNA is TGTGCCAGCAGCTTAGGGCGGGGGACAACCCCTCACGAGCAGTACTTC. Translated, it gives CASSLGRGTTPHEQYF. The V gene is TRBV7-2, the J gene TRBJ2-7; TRBD2 is a possible D gene (7 bases). Germline lookup yields CDR1 SGHTA and CDR2 FQGNSA. The V end was cut by 1 base, the J end by 5 bases, with 18 bases between. This CDR3 has 16 residues.

The chain has TRBV3-1 (or the pseudogene TRBV3-2) and TRBJ2-7; TRBD2 matches at 7 bases. Trimming cost V 0 bases and J 4 bases; bases outside gene matches: 6. This CDR3 is built from 15 residues. Germline V gene data show CDR1 as LGHDT and CDR2 as YNNKEL (reference sequence). CDR3 DNA: TGTGCCAGCAGCCAAGAGGCAGCGGGACGATACGAGCAGTACTTC. Protein sequence: CASSQEAAGRYEQYF.

This clone was seen a few times. The rearrangement links TRBV5-5 to TRBJ2-7; 7 positions match TRBD1. Germline lookup yields CDR1 SGHKS and CDR2 YYEKEE (reference sequence). The CDR3 extends over 14 amino acids. The junction had 8 bases not matched to a gene; V was cut back by 3 bases and J by 5 bases. The DNA for the CDR3 is TGTGCCAGCAGCTATGACAGGGCCTACCACGAGCAGTACTTC. Its translation: CASSYDRAYHEQYF.